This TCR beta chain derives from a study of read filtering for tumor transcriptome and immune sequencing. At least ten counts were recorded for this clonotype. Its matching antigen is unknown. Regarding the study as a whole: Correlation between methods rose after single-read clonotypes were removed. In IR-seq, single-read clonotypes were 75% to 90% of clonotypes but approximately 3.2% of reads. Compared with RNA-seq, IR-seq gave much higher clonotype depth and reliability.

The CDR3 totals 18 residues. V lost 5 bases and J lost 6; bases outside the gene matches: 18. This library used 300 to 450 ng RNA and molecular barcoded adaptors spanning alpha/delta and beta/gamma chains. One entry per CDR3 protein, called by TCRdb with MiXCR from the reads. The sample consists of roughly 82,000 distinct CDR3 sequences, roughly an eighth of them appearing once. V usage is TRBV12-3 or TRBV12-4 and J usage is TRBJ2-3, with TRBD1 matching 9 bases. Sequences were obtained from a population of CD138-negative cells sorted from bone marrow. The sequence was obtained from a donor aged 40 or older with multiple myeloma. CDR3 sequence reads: CASSPWTGAADFMDTQYF. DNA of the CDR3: TGTGCCAGCAGTCCCTGGACAGGGGCAGCAGACTTTATGGATACGCAGTATTTT.